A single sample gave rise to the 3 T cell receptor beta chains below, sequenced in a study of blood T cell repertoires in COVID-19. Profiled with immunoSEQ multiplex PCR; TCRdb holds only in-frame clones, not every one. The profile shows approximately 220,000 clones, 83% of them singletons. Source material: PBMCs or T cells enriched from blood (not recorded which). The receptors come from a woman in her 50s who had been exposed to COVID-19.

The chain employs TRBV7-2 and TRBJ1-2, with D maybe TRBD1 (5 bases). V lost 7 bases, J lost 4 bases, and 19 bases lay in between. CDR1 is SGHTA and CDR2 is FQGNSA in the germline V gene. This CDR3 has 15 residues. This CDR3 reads CASIQSPVRGYGYTF. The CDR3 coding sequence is TGTGCCAGCATCCAAAGTCCCGTAAGGGGCTATGGCTACACCTTC.

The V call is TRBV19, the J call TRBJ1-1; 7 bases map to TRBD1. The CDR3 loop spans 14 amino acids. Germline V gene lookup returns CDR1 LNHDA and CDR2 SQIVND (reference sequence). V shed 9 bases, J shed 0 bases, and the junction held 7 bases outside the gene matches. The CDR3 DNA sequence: TGTGCCAGCAAAAGGGGACAGATGAACACTGAAGCTTTCTTT. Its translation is CASKRGQMNTEAFF.

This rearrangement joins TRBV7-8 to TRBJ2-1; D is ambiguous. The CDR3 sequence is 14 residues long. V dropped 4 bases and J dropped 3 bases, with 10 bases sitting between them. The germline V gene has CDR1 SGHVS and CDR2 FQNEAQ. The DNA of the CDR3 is TGTGCCAGCAGCTCTTCCCTAAACTACAATGAGCAGTTCTTC. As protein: CASSSSLNYNEQFF.